Following are 21 T cell receptor beta chains from one sample sequenced in a study of patients and donors after allogeneic stem cell transplantation (dated by TCRdb to about 2020). Library method: RT-PCR. The sequencer listed for this sample is NextSeq 550. TCRdb cleaned the public reads at Q25 with fastp, built clones with MiXCR and kept in-frame beta chains. CDR3 protein duplicates are merged, each entry listing the most common genes and DNA. This sample holds hundreds of thousands of distinct CDR3 sequences; under 20% were observed only once. About 7% of the sample lies in the top ten. Sequences were obtained from blood, either unsorted or a sorted T cell fraction (not recorded which). These receptors were collected from a human donor who was either an allogeneic HSCT recipient or a stem cell or donor lymphocyte infusion donor (not recorded which). It is not recorded whose cells these are; they may come from a transplant donor.

The CDR3 region has the DNA TGTGCCAGCAGCTTCGACTGGGCTTACTATGGCTACACCTTC. It yields the protein CASSFDWAYYGYTF. The J gene is TRBJ1-2, the V gene TRBV5-6; D uncertain. The CDR3 totals 14 residues. CDR1 is SGHDT, CDR2 YYEEEE, per germline. With 2 bases removed from V and 3 bases from J, the gap between germline ends came to 11 bases.

This clonotype came up a few times. The V and J genes are TRBV12-3 or TRBV12-4 and TRBJ1-2, with 8 bases lining up with TRBD1. The CDR3 totals 14 residues. V lost 1 base and J lost 3; bases outside the gene matches: 1. CDR3 nucleotides: TGTGCCAGCAGTTTAGGGACAGGGTACTATGGCTACACCTTC. Encoded protein: CASSLGTGYYGYTF.

The gene calls are TRBV19 and TRBJ2-1; D unclear. The CDR3 is 15 amino acids. Trimming removed 3 bases at V and 0 bases at J, with 9 bases between. CDR1 and CDR2 from the germline V gene are LNHDA and SQIVND (reference sequence). CDR3 residues: CASSMGWDSYNEQFF. The DNA for the CDR3 is TGTGCCAGTAGTATGGGGTGGGACTCCTACAATGAGCAGTTCTTC. The full variable domain, rest sourced from reference TRBV19 and TRBJ2-1, is DGGITQSPKYLFRKEGQNVTLSCEQNLNHDAMYWYRQDPGQGLRLIYYSQIVNDFQKGDIAEGYSVSREKKESFPLTVTSAQKNPTAFYLCASSMGWDSYNEQFFGPGTRLTVL.

The gene calls are TRBV4-1 and TRBJ2-7; TRBD1 might be the D (6 bases). Trimming stripped 5 bases from V and 1 base from J, with 12 bases between. The germline gives CDR1 MGHRA, CDR2 YSYEKL. This CDR3 is 14 amino acids long. The DNA of the CDR3 is TGCGCCAGCAGCTCAAGGACAGCTTCCTACGAGCAGTACTTC. This codes for CASSSRTASYEQYF.

In this sample, this clonotype turned up a few times. This chain uses TRBV25-1 with TRBJ2-2; 8 bases are shared with TRBD1. The CDR3 length is 15 residues. CDR1 and CDR2 from the germline V gene are MGHDK and SYGVNS. J lost 1 base, V lost 4 bases, and 2 bases had no gene match. DNA for the CDR3: TGTGCCAGCAGTGTACAGGGGGTGAACACCGGGGAGCTGTTTTTT. Residues: CASSVQGVNTGELFF.

This clonotype was found a few times. The chain employs TRBV5-1 and TRBJ1-5, with TRBD1 as a possible D gene (6 bases). This CDR3 has 17 residues. The V gene lost 0 bases and the J gene lost 1 base, with 14 bases spanning the gap. The germline V gene encodes CDR1 SGHRS and CDR2 YFSETQ. The CDR3 DNA follows: TGCGCCAGCAGCTTGGGAGGGGGGGAAATGAGCAATCAGCCCCAGCATTTT. It specifies CASSLGGGEMSNQPQHF.

This clonotype was found many times. V usage is TRBV2 and J usage is TRBJ1-5; possibly TRBD1 for D (5 bases). Between the trimmed V and J ends, which lost 1 base and 7 bases, there was a span of 14 bases. CDR1 is SNHLY and CDR2 is FYNNEI in the germline V gene. CDR3 length: 15 residues. The CDR3 DNA reads as TGTGCCAGCAGTGAAGGGGGCCAGGGTAGCCAGCCCCAGCATTTT. This codes for CASSEGGQGSQPQHF. Supplemented by reference TRBV2 and TRBJ1-5, the full variable domain reads EPEVTQTPSHQVTQMGQEVILRCVPISNHLYFYWYRQILGQKVEFLVSFYNNEISEKSEIFDDQFSVERPDGSNFTLKIRSTKLEDSAMYFCASSEGGQGSQPQHFGDGTRLSIL.

This clonotype was counted ten times or more. The J gene is TRBJ2-1, the V gene TRBV29-1; TRBD2 agrees at 7 bases. CDR1 is SQVTM, CDR2 ANQGSEA, per germline. The CDR3 contains 15 residues. With 7 bases clipped from V and 12 bases from J, the junction kept 21 bases outside the gene matches. The CDR3: CSANRRGGRTYVQFF. As DNA, the CDR3 is TGCAGCGCCAATAGACGGGGAGGGAGAACGTATGTGCAGTTCTTC.

There are a few counts of this clonotype. In DNA form, the CDR3 reads TGTGCCAGCAGTTACGGGCAGGGTACTGGGGCCAACGTCCTGACTTTC. It translates to CASSYGQGTGANVLTF. This chain links TRBV12-3 or TRBV12-4 with TRBJ2-6, with a tentative D call TRBD1 (5 bases). This CDR3 region has 16 residues. The V end lost 4 bases, the J end lost 2 bases, and 12 bases lay between the germline ends.

This clonotype was counted many times. The V and J genes are TRBV11-3 and TRBJ2-1, with 13 bases identical to TRBD2. CDR1 and CDR2 from the germline V gene are SGHNT and YENEEA. This CDR3 is built from 13 residues. Trimming at V came to 5 bases and at J to 10 bases, leaving 2 bases not matched to a gene. CDR3 region: CASSPGLAGEQFF. In DNA, the CDR3 is TGTGCCAGCAGCCCGGGACTAGCGGGAGAGCAGTTCTTC.

The chain uses TRBV28 and TRBJ1-2; a possible D gene is TRBD1 (6 bases). Trimming removed 5 bases from V and 5 bases from J, with 9 bases in between. The length of the CDR3 is 12 residues. Germline V gene lookup returns CDR1 MDHEN and CDR2 SYDVKM. The CDR3 sequence: CASSGDIYGYTF. The CDR3 DNA follows: TGTGCCAGCAGTGGGGACATTTATGGCTACACCTTC.

This sequence joins TRBV6-1 and TRBJ1-4; no clear D gene. CDR1 and CDR2 (germline): MNHNS, SASEGT. The CDR3 has 16 amino acids. Trimming took 5 bases from V and 4 from J, leaving 17 bases between them. The CDR3 region has the DNA TGTGCCAGCAGTCCAATGTTCACCAGGCGTAATGAAAAACTGTTTTTT. Translated: CASSPMFTRRNEKLFF.

The sample holds many counts of this clonotype. The gene calls are TRBV4-1 and TRBJ2-7; D gene uncertain. CDR1 MGHRA and CDR2 YSYEKL come from the germline V gene. This CDR3 is built from 14 residues. Trimming pared 3 bases from V and 2 bases from J, leaving 11 bases between. The CDR3 DNA is TGCGCCAGCAGCCATTTCGGCTTGACCTACGAGCAGTACTTC. It is translated as CASSHFGLTYEQYF.

This clonotype has a handful of counts. The chain recombines TRBV25-1 with TRBJ2-3, with D maybe TRBD1 (5 bases). Trimming shortened V by 0 bases and J by 3 bases, and 7 bases separated the two germline ends. CDR3 length: 14 amino acids. The germline CDR1 and CDR2 sequences are MGHDK and SYGVNS. The CDR3 loop reads CASSEYRETDTQYF. DNA of the CDR3: TGTGCCAGCAGTGAATACAGGGAAACAGATACGCAGTATTTT.

V is TRBV7-9 and J is TRBJ1-1; D might be TRBD1 (6 bases). Germline V gives CDR1 SEHNR, CDR2 FQNEAQ (reference sequence). V was clipped by 5 bases and J by 4 bases, with 20 bases between them. The CDR3 length is 16 residues. The DNA of the CDR3 is TGTGCCAGCAGCGCAGCACAGGGACGGTTGGGCACTGAAGCTTTCTTT. Translated: CASSAAQGRLGTEAFF.

This chain uses TRBV18 with TRBJ2-1; D ambiguous. The CDR3 totals 13 residues. With 2 bases removed from V and 7 bases from J, the gap between germline ends came to 9 bases. Germline CDR1 KGHSH, CDR2 LQKENI. The CDR3 DNA follows: TGTGCCAGCTCACCAGATCAGGTTAATGAGCAGTTCTTC. Amino acids: CASSPDQVNEQFF.

This rearrangement joins TRBV19 to TRBJ2-6; TRBD1 aligns across 8 bases. The V gene's germline CDR1 is LNHDA and CDR2 SQIVND (reference sequence). V trimming: 6 bases; J trimming: 0 bases; junction bases outside the gene matches: 10. The CDR3 extends over 18 amino acids. CDR3 amino acids: CASRPTRGQASGANVLTF. The CDR3 nucleotides read TGTGCCAGTAGGCCAACCAGGGGGCAGGCCTCTGGGGCCAACGTCCTGACTTTC.

The V gene is TRBV6-1, the J gene TRBJ1-5; 7 bases fit TRBD1. Per the germline V gene, CDR1 is MNHNS and CDR2 is SASEGT. The CDR3 sequence is 14 residues long. V was clipped by 4 bases and J by 2 bases; unmatched bases: 2. This CDR3 is CASSVRGGNQPQHF. The CDR3 bases are TGTGCCAGCAGTGTCAGGGGGGGCAATCAGCCCCAGCATTTT.

This chain links TRBV5-1 with TRBJ2-1; the match to TRBD1 covers 9 bases. The germline V gene encodes CDR1 SGHRS and CDR2 YFSETQ. The CDR3 contains 13 residues. The J segment lost 3 bases and the V segment lost 7 bases, leaving 2 bases of the junction unmatched. The CDR3 spells CASSTGGYNEQFF. CDR3 coding DNA: TGCGCCAGCTCGACAGGGGGCTACAATGAGCAGTTCTTC. Together with reference TRBV5-1 and TRBJ2-1, the CDR3 gives the full variable domain: KAGVTQTPRYLIKTRGQQVTLSCSPISGHRSVSWYQQTPGQGLQFLFEYFSETQRNKGNFPGRFSGRQFSNSRSEMNVSTLELGDSALYLCASSTGGYNEQFFGPGTRLTVL.

J is TRBJ2-2 and V is TRBV7-2, with TRBD2 as a possible D gene (5 bases). This CDR3 is built from 13 residues. Germline loops: CDR1 SGHTA, CDR2 FQGNSA. V dropped 7 bases and J dropped 8 bases, with 14 bases sitting between them. In nucleotides, the CDR3 is TGTGCCAGCATCCAAAGAAGAGGGGGGGAGCTGTTTTTT. It yields the protein CASIQRRGGELFF.

The chain recombines TRBV9 with TRBJ2-3; 10 bases line up with TRBD2. The CDR3 consists of 16 residues. The V segment lost 0 bases and the J segment 5 bases; nucleotides outside the gene matches: 6. Per germline, CDR1 SGDLS and CDR2 YYNGEE. The CDR3 spells CASSVAVLAGEDTQYF. CDR3 sequence (DNA): TGTGCCAGCAGCGTAGCAGTCCTAGCGGGAGAAGATACGCAGTATTTT.